One and the same sample provided the 19 T cell receptor beta chains below, sequenced in a study of blood T cell repertoires in COVID-19 (dated by TCRdb to 2020 to 2021). The library came from the immunoSEQ multiplex PCR assay. This is the immuneACCESS table as TCRdb keeps it, with only in-frame sequences that have V and J called. A part of the clones is gone; compared with another copy, unresolved V genes explain less than half, and the rest is unexplained. Counted in this sample were 110,000 to 150,000 clones; 80% of them appeared once. Clones ranked in the top ten supply 5% of the sample. Sequencing was performed on peripheral blood. These receptors came from a woman in her forties or fifties with acute or convalescent COVID-19.

The chain is built from TRBV19 and TRBJ2-1, with 7 bases identical to TRBD2. V shed 5 bases, J shed 9 bases, and the junction held 10 bases outside the gene matches. The CDR3 consists of 14 residues. Per germline, CDR1 LNHDA and CDR2 SQIVND (reference sequence). The CDR3 spells CASSSLGTTVEQFF. The CDR3 DNA follows: TGTGCCAGTAGTTCGCTGGGGACTACTGTTGAGCAGTTCTTC.

The chain joins TRBV2 to TRBJ2-2; 14 bases are shared with TRBD2. Germline V gives CDR1 SNHLY, CDR2 FYNNEI. This CDR3 is built from 16 residues. The V segment lost 8 bases and the J segment 5 bases; nucleotides outside the gene matches: 7. The CDR3 sequence: CASGGLAGAPTGELFF. CDR3 coding DNA: TGTGCCAGCGGGGGACTAGCGGGGGCCCCAACCGGGGAGCTGTTTTTT.

The rearrangement uses TRBV7-2 and TRBJ1-4; no clear D. With 3 bases removed from V and 8 bases from J, the gap between germline ends came to 10 bases. CDR3 length equals 13 residues. CDR1 and CDR2 from the germline V gene are SGHTA and FQGNSA. The chain's CDR3 is CASSFNLREKLFF. CDR3 bases: TGTGCCAGCAGCTTCAATCTACGGGAAAAACTGTTTTTT.

This chain's CDR3 is CASSPPLGLKKNEQFF. The CDR3 DNA follows: TGTGCCAGCAGCCCTCCGCTGGGACTAAAAAAAAATGAGCAGTTCTTC. The chain couples TRBV5-5 to TRBJ2-1; 7 positions agree with TRBD2. Trimming cost V 4 bases and J 7 bases; bases outside gene matches: 14. The CDR3 spans 16 residues. CDR1 is SGHKS and CDR2 is YYEKEE in the germline V gene (reference sequence).

The chain uses TRBV9 and TRBJ2-2; possible D gene TRBD2, 6 bases. The CDR3 covers 14 residues. Per germline, CDR1 SGDLS and CDR2 YYNGEE. Trimming cost V 5 bases and J 6 bases, with 14 bases left between them. DNA of the CDR3: TGTGCCAGCAGGGGGACTCTAAGCGCCGGGGAGCTGTTTTTT. It translates to CASRGTLSAGELFF.

This rearrangement joins TRBV14 to TRBJ2-7; TRBD2 might be the D (7 bases). Germline CDR1 SGHDN, CDR2 FVKESK. V lost 3 bases to trimming and J lost 7 bases, with 22 bases between them. The CDR3 consists of 16 residues. DNA of the CDR3: TGTGCCAGCAGCCAGACCCCCACAGGGAGGCGGGGGGAGCAGTACTTC. Protein: CASSQTPTGRRGEQYF.

V usage is TRBV7-2 and J usage is TRBJ2-7, with a weak D call TRBD2 (5 bases). V was shortened by 1 base and J by 5 bases, with 9 bases between the two germline ends. There are 13 residues in the CDR3. From germline, CDR1 is SGHTA and CDR2 FQGNSA. The CDR3 region has the DNA TGTGCCAGCAGCTTAGTCTCCGGGGACGAGCAGTACTTC. Translating gives CASSLVSGDEQYF.

CDR3 nucleotide sequence: TGTGCCAGCAGCATGCGGACTTATCCAGATACGCAGTATTTT. It yields the protein CASSMRTYPDTQYF. The chain carries TRBV7-3 and TRBJ2-3, with TRBD2 as a possible D gene (5 bases). CDR1 and CDR2 from the germline V gene are SGHTA and FQGTGA. Trimming took 5 bases from V and 4 from J, leaving 13 bases between them. This CDR3 region has 14 residues.

The chain carries TRBV7-8 and TRBJ1-3; D is ambiguous. This CDR3 comprises 14 residues. From germline, CDR1 is SGHVS and CDR2 FQNEAQ. V lost 4 bases, J lost 9 bases, and 16 bases lay in between. In DNA form, the CDR3 reads TGTGCCAGCAGCTCTTCCCCGGGATGGGGCACCATATATTTT. This sequence encodes CASSSSPGWGTIYF.

The chain has TRBV5-1 and TRBJ2-1; D may be TRBD1 (6 bases). Deletions cut 6 bases from V and 5 bases from J, with 18 bases between. Germline V lookup: CDR1 SGHRS, CDR2 YFSETQ. This CDR3 has 15 residues. The CDR3 DNA is TGCGCCAGCACCTCGACCCCGAACAGGGACAATGAGCAGTTCTTC. Translated: CASTSTPNRDNEQFF.

This clone was picked up a small number of times. The chain carries TRBV6-5 and TRBJ2-5; TRBD1 matches 7 bases. V shed 4 bases and J 5 bases; nucleotides not matched to a gene: 4. This CDR3 has 13 amino acids. Per germline, CDR1 MNHEY and CDR2 SVGAGI. CDR3 sequence (DNA): TGTGCCAGCAGTTTGACAGGGTTGGAGACCCAGTACTTC. The encoded protein is CASSLTGLETQYF.

The rearrangement uses TRBV4-2 and TRBJ1-1; D ambiguous. Germline V gene sequence: CDR1 LGHNA, CDR2 YNFKEQ. Trimming shortened V by 4 bases and J by 1 base, and 7 bases separated the two germline ends. This CDR3 spans 13 amino acids. In DNA form, the CDR3 reads TGTGCCAGCAGCCCCCTCTCGAACACTGAAGCTTTCTTT. It is translated as CASSPLSNTEAFF.

The gene calls are TRBV5-4 and TRBJ1-6; 12 positions agree with TRBD1. Looked up from germline, CDR1 is SGHNT and CDR2 is YYREEE (reference sequence). This CDR3 contains 18 residues. V lost 2 bases to trimming and J lost 10 bases; unmatched junction nucleotides: 13. CDR3 in DNA: TGTGCCAGCAGCTTAATAGGAGGGACAGGGGGCGCGGGGTCACCCCTCCACTTT. Its protein product is CASSLIGGTGGAGSPLHF.

The chain is built from TRBV5-1 and TRBJ1-3; D unresolved. The length of the CDR3 is 14 residues. Between the trimmed V and J ends, which lost 6 bases and 4 bases, there was a span of 14 bases. The germline V gene has CDR1 SGHRS and CDR2 YFSETQ. CDR3 in amino acids: CASMRGPEGNTIYF. The CDR3 DNA follows: TGCGCCAGCATGCGCGGGCCAGAGGGAAACACCATATATTTT. The full variable domain, in which reference TRBV5-1 and TRBJ1-3 provide the parts outside the CDR3, is KAGVTQTPRYLIKTRGQQVTLSCSPISGHRSVSWYQQTPGQGLQFLFEYFSETQRNKGNFPGRFSGRQFSNSRSEMNVSTLELGDSALYLCASMRGPEGNTIYFGEGSWLTVV.

CDR3 sequence (DNA): TGTGCCAGCAGTTTAACACCGACAGATACGCAGTATTTT. Its protein is CASSLTPTDTQYF. The chain has TRBV12-3 or TRBV12-4 and TRBJ2-3; D not resolved. V lost 2 bases and J lost 3, with 6 bases in between. The CDR3 has 13 residues.

The gene calls are TRBV30 and TRBJ1-3; D call uncertain. The germline gives CDR1 GTSNPN, CDR2 SVGIG (reference sequence). CDR3 length: 11 amino acids. The ends were cut back, 2 bases at V and 8 bases at J, with 7 bases in the middle. The CDR3 loop reads CAWSWEDTIYF. The CDR3 region has the DNA TGTGCCTGGAGTTGGGAGGACACCATATATTTT.

This clone was seen once. CDR3 region: CASSYGQENSPLHF. The CDR3 DNA reads as TGTGCCAGCAGCTATGGACAGGAAAATTCACCCCTCCACTTT. This chain uses TRBV2 with TRBJ1-6, with 7 bases matching TRBD1. V was pared by 6 bases and J by 7 bases, with 6 bases of the junction left unmatched. This CDR3 has 14 amino acids. Looked up from germline, CDR1 is SNHLY and CDR2 is FYNNEI.

The rearrangement links TRBV7-2 to TRBJ2-7, with a weak D call TRBD2 (5 bases). Germline-derived CDR1 and CDR2 are SGHTA and FQGNSA. The CDR3 has 13 amino acids. V lost 3 bases and J lost 5, with 11 bases in between. CDR3: CASSFGWGDEQYF. Written as DNA, the CDR3 is TGTGCCAGCAGCTTCGGGTGGGGAGACGAGCAGTACTTC.

This CDR3 is CASRIQGAWETQYF. CDR3 nucleotide sequence: TGTGCCAGCAGGATACAGGGGGCTTGGGAGACCCAGTACTTC. J is TRBJ2-5 and V is TRBV2; 9 bases are shared with TRBD1. Germline CDR1 reads SNHLY; CDR2 reads FYNNEI. V gave up 6 bases and J gave up 5 bases; unmatched junction bases: 7. The CDR3 contains 14 residues.